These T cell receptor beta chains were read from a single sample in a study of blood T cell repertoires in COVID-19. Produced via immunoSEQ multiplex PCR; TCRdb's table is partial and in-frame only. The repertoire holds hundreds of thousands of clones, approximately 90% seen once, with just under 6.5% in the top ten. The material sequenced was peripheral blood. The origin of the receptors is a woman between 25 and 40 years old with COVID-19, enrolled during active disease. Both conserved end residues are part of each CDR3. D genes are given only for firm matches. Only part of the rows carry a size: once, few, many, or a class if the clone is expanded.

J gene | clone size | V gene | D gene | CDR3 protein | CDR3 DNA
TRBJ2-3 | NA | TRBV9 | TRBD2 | CASSTTGLLAGGSTDTQYF | TGTGCCAGCAGCACCACCGGCTTGCTAGCGGGAGGGAGCACAGATACGCAGTATTTT
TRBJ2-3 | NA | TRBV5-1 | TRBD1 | CASSLVARGQSDTQYF | TGCGCCAGCAGCTTGGTTGCCAGGGGGCAGTCAGATACGCAGTATTTT
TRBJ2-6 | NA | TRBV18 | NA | CASSPSTGDLLSGANVLTF | TGTGCCAGCTCACCGTCCACAGGCGACCTTCTCTCTGGGGCCAACGTCCTGACTTTC
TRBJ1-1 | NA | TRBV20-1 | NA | CSASRGRAEAFF | TGCAGTGCTAGTAGGGGGAGGGCTGAAGCTTTCTTT
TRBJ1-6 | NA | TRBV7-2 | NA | CASSLDGDSPLHF | TGTGCCAGCAGCTTAGACGGGGATTCACCCCTCCACTTT
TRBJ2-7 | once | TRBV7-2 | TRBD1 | CASSSRQGDEQYF | TGTGCCAGCAGCTCCAGACAGGGCGACGAGCAGTACTTC
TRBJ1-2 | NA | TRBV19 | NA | CASSIGFRQGAYYGYTF | TGTGCCAGTAGTATTGGGTTTCGACAAGGGGCCTATTATGGCTACACCTTC
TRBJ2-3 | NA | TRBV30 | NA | CAWTVENGLPDTQYF | TGTGCCTGGACGGTTGAGAATGGACTGCCAGATACGCAGTATTTT
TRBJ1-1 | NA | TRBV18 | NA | CASSPLGDTEAFF | TGTGCCAGCTCACCACTCGGGGACACTGAAGCTTTCTTT
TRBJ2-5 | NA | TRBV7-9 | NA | CASNAGWAGEETQYF | TGTGCCAGCAACGCGGGTTGGGCAGGGGAAGAGACCCAGTACTTC
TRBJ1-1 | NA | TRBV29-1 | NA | CSVETRHSREAFF | TGCAGCGTTGAAACGCGACATTCTCGTGAAGCTTTCTTT
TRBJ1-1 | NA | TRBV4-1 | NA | CASSQGTGLKEAFF | TGCGCCAGCAGCCAAGGAACAGGGCTAAAGGAAGCTTTCTTT
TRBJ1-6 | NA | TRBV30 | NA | CAWTGEIDSPLHF | TGTGCCTGGACCGGGGAGATCGATTCACCCCTCCACTTT
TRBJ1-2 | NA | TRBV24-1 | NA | CATRGIKDGYTF | TGTGCCACCAGGGGCATTAAGGATGGCTACACCTTC
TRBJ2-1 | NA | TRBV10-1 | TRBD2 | CASGGRGGYNEQFF | TGCGCCAGCGGCGGGAGGGGCGGCTACAATGAGCAGTTCTTC
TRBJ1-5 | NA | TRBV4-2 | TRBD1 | CASSQTGGSQPQHF | TGTGCCAGCAGCCAGACAGGGGGCAGTCAGCCCCAGCATTTT
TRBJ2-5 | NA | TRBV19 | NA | CASSIGRGAATQYF | TGTGCCAGTAGTATAGGGCGGGGCGCGGCGACCCAGTACTTC
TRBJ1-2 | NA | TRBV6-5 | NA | CASWGGYYGYTF | TGTGCCAGTTGGGGGGGGTACTATGGCTACACCTTC
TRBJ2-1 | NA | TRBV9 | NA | CASSVGSNRYNEQFF | TGTGCCAGCAGCGTAGGGTCAAACAGGTACAATGAGCAGTTCTTC
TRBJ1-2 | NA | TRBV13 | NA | CASSLSEGNGYTF | TGTGCCAGCAGCTTGAGTGAGGGAAATGGCTACACCTTC
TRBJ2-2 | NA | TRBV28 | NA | CASSLAGNRAGELFF | TGTGCCAGCAGCCTTGCAGGGAATCGGGCCGGGGAGCTGTTTTTT
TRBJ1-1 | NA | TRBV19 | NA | CASNDRNTEAFF | TGTGCCAGCAACGACAGAAACACTGAAGCTTTCTTT